This TCR beta chain was observed in a study of blood T cell repertoires in COVID-19 (TCRdb year 2020). For the study in its entirety: Collaborator samples came from the United States, Italy and Spain and covered acute and convalescent phases of COVID-19. The material from the prospective study consisted of cDNA or gDNA derived from T cells, B-cell-depleted T cells, or PBMCs. Deeply sampled blood TCRbeta repertoires from subjects exposed to, actively infected with, or recovered from COVID-19 were included in the dataset. The repertoires were made available in a free public database intended to serve as a resource for research on the immune response to SARS-CoV-2. The samples were drawn from two sources: the first 160 participants of the ongoing ImmuneRACE study, and 1,000 to 1,500 subjects contributed by 6 global collaborators. Sample metadata almost always included a de-identified subject ID, COVID-19 status, age in years and sex. Where HLA class I and class II types were available, the types were taken from metadata supplied by the sample provider, not from assay-based typing. Broader findings and caveats from the paper: The amount of clinical and demographic metadata varied by source and participant and was provided uncurated.

Concerning this clone itself: Its cognate antigen has yet to be identified. The input lacks base qualities; no much larger clone sits a single base away.

TCRbeta CDR3 regions were amplified from genomic DNA by means of the immunoSEQ Assay, a bias-controlled multiplex PCR. Per the authors' processing: Nucleated cell counts per sample were estimated from amplification of reference gene primers within the assay. To quantify the absolute abundance of each unique TCRbeta CDR3 rearrangement, sequence reads were collapsed and filtered. For each sample, productive Simpson clonality was calculated by taking the square root of Simpson's diversity index across productive rearrangements. Entries here come from immuneACCESS through TCRdb and include only in-frame sequences with V and J called. Some clones fail to appear in such tables; in the studies checked, an unresolved V gene covers under half of the shortfall, and the cause of the remainder is unknown. That table furnishes V, J and clone size, whereas the DNA furnished D and trimming. The sample table records a few hundred thousand clones; approximately 83% of these occur just once. The ten biggest clones cover about 1.9% of the sample.

CDR1 KGHSH and CDR2 LQKENI were looked up in the germline V gene. The CDR3 sequence holds 14 residues, the cysteine and phenylalanine included. The DNA shown is the 42-base CDR3, in frame from base 1. The V and J ends are trimmed by 6 bases and 1 base, leaving 9 bases between them. Participants in the prospective study were enrolled through a virtual design, were aged roughly 18 to 100 years, and lived in 24 United States geographic areas. Cohort assignment in the prospective study relied on participant-reported clinical history from a screening survey and a study questionnaire. ImmuneRACE Cohort 3 recovered participants were defined by two consecutive negative NP/OP PCR tests, healthcare professional clearance, or symptom resolution. Each participant in the prospective study had whole blood, serum and a nasopharyngeal or oropharyngeal swab collected by mobile phlebotomists. Over a roughly 2-month period, participants in the prospective study had the option of providing additional blood draws and questionnaires. Prospective study blood samples were shipped either frozen or at room temperature before DNA extraction.

This TCR derives from a woman between 50 and 59 years old who had recovered from COVID-19. The sample comprised PBMCs or T cells enriched from blood (not recorded which). This chain is built from TRBV18 and TRBJ2-2; the D gene remains uncertain. The DNA reads TGTGCCAGCTCTCAAACAGAGAACACCGGGGAGCTGTTTTTT. This gives the protein CASSQTENTGELFF.